What follows are 13 T cell receptor beta chains derived from one specimen sequenced in a study of shared clonotypes between healthy human individuals. Only CD45RO-negative cells positively selected for CCR7 counted as naive CD8 cells, so terminally differentiated effector memory CD45RA+ cells were excluded. The table came from immunoSEQ multiplex PCR; TCRdb's copy has only in-frame clones and leaves some out. The table lists millions of clones, more than 85% of them singletons. Sequencing used naive CD8+ T cells from PBMCs. Receptor source: a man aged 18-30 years in good health. Some clones in this sample may be carry-over from other donors' samples.

This chain uses TRBV4-3 with TRBJ2-2; D unclear. Trimming shortened V by 1 base and J by 6 bases, and 12 bases separated the two germline ends. Per the germline V gene, CDR1 is LGHNA and CDR2 is YSLEER. The CDR3 is 15 amino acids. CDR3 nucleotides: TGCGCCAGCAGCCAAGGTCGGCAGGTATCCGGGGAGCTGTTTTTT. Translated: CASSQGRQVSGELFF.

The chain combines TRBV4-1 with TRBJ2-7; D might be TRBD2 (5 bases). V was pared by 3 bases and J by 2 bases, with 14 bases between. The CDR3 spans 15 residues. Germline V gives CDR1 MGHRA, CDR2 YSYEKL. CDR3 nucleotide sequence: TGCGCCAGCAGCCATACCTCCGACGGGACCTACGAGCAGTACTTC. This codes for CASSHTSDGTYEQYF.

Notes on this clone: This specimen includes other DNA sequences encoding the same CDR3. The rearrangement joins TRBV28 to TRBJ2-7; 10 bases fit TRBD1. The CDR3 runs to 14 residues. The ends lost 6 bases at V and 5 bases at J; junction bases unmatched: 7. Per germline, CDR1 MDHEN and CDR2 SYDVKM. CDR3 nucleotide sequence: TGTGCCAGCAGCCAGACAGGGGGCGGGAACGAGCAGTACTTC. As protein: CASSQTGGGNEQYF. Supplemented by reference TRBV28 and TRBJ2-7, the full variable domain reads DVKVTQSSRYLVKRTGEKVFLECVQDMDHENMFWYRQDPGLGLRLIYFSYDVKMKEKGDIPEGYSVSREKKERFSLILESASTNQTSMYLCASSQTGGGNEQYFGPGTRLTVT.

In nucleotides, the CDR3 is TGTGCCATCAGTGTATTTTTGGGGAGGACACGAAAAACCTACGAGCAGTACTTC. Protein product: CAISVFLGRTRKTYEQYF. V usage is TRBV10-3 and J usage is TRBJ2-7; D might be TRBD2 (6 bases). With 4 bases removed from V and 2 bases from J, the gap between germline ends came to 24 bases. Per the germline V gene, CDR1 is ENHRY and CDR2 is SYGVKD. CDR3 length: 18 amino acids.

CDR3 nucleotides: TGTGCCAGCAGTTTCGCCGGCCGCGGGGGCGAGCAGTACTTC. Its protein is CASSFAGRGGEQYF. The chain combines TRBV28 with TRBJ2-7, with 7 bases matching TRBD2. CDR1 and CDR2 from the germline V gene are MDHEN and SYDVKM. CDR3 size: 14 residues. J lost 6 bases, V lost 3 bases, and 8 bases had no gene match.

V and J are TRBV5-1 and TRBJ1-1; no firm D call. The CDR3 spans 14 residues. Germline V lookup: CDR1 SGHRS, CDR2 YFSETQ. V lost 6 bases and J lost 1, with 13 bases in between. CDR3 residues: CASTHDVTNTEAFF. The CDR3 DNA reads as TGCGCCAGCACCCACGACGTCACGAACACTGAAGCTTTCTTT.

CDR3 loop: CASSLGGITSSYEQYF. CDR3 coding DNA: TGTGCCAGCAGCTTGGGCGGGATTACCTCCTCCTACGAGCAGTACTTC. This sequence joins TRBV5-4 and TRBJ2-7; D might be TRBD2 (6 bases). The V gene's germline CDR1 is SGHNT and CDR2 YYREEE (reference sequence). The CDR3 covers 16 residues. V lost 0 bases to trimming and J lost 0 bases, with 13 bases between them.

This clone has only a few counts. This same CDR3 is encoded by further DNA sequences in the sample. The chain has TRBV27 and TRBJ2-7; D possibly corresponds to TRBD1 (7 bases). Deletions cut 2 bases from V and 2 bases from J, with 13 bases between. Looked up from germline, CDR1 is MNHEY and CDR2 is SMNVEV (reference sequence). There are 15 residues in the CDR3. CDR3 coding DNA: TGTGCCAGCAGTTTAGGGCAGGGGGGAACCTACGAGCAGTACTTC. It codes for CASSLGQGGTYEQYF.

V is TRBV19 and J is TRBJ1-1; D gene unclear. CDR1 is LNHDA, CDR2 SQIVND, per germline (reference sequence). Trimming cost V 2 bases and J 1 base, with 8 bases left between them. CDR3 length: 14 amino acids. The CDR3 region is CASSITAKNTEAFF. Here the CDR3 DNA reads TGTGCCAGTAGTATAACCGCCAAGAACACTGAAGCTTTCTTT.

The chain uses TRBV11-2 and TRBJ2-3; no definite D call. The germline CDR1 and CDR2 sequences are SGHAT and FQNNGV. V lost 5 bases to trimming and J lost 6 bases, with 27 bases between them. This CDR3 is 18 amino acids long. The CDR3 loop reads CASSPQLTWDHQADTQYF. CDR3 nucleotide sequence: TGTGCCAGCAGCCCTCAACTAACCTGGGATCATCAGGCGGATACGCAGTATTTT.

With regard to this clone: This CDR3 is also generated by other DNA sequences in the sample. The chain carries TRBV7-6 and TRBJ2-1; 12 bases align to TRBD2. Germline CDR1 and CDR2: SGHVS and FNYEAQ. CDR3 length: 16 residues. J was trimmed by 0 bases and V by 4 bases; bases with no gene match: 1. The CDR3 bases are TGTGCCAGCAGCTCGACTAGCGGGAGCTCCTACAATGAGCAGTTCTTC. Translating gives CASSSTSGSSYNEQFF.

The chain carries TRBV5-1 and TRBJ2-7; possibly TRBD1 for D (5 bases). Germline CDR1 is SGHRS and CDR2 is YFSETQ. The V and J ends lost 0 bases and 3 bases respectively, with 10 bases between them. CDR3 length equals 14 residues. In nucleotides, the CDR3 is TGCGCCAGCAGCTTGGAGCCTAGGGGCTACGAGCAGTACTTC. Residues: CASSLEPRGYEQYF.

The rearrangement joins TRBV7-9 to TRBJ1-4; D is ambiguous. V was clipped by 4 bases and J by 4 bases, with 4 bases between them. The CDR3 consists of 12 residues. Germline CDR1 is SEHNR and CDR2 is FQNEAQ (reference sequence). The CDR3 is CASSSINEKLFF. CDR3 nucleotide sequence: TGTGCCAGCAGCTCTATTAATGAAAAACTGTTTTTT. The complete variable domain, with remaining parts taken from reference TRBV7-9 and TRBJ1-4, reads DTGVSQNPRHKITKRGQNVTFRCDPISEHNRLYWYRQTLGQGPEFLTYFQNEAQLEKSRLLSDRFSAERPKGSFSTLEIQRTEQGDSAMYLCASSSINEKLFFGSGTQLSVL.